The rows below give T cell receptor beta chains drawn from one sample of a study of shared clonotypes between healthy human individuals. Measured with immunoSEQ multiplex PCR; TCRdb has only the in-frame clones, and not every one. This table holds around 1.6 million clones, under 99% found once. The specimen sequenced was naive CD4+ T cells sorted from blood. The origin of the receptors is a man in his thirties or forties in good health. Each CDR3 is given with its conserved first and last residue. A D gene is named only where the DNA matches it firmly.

TGCAGCGTTGCTGGGGGTGCCGTTCGTACAGATACGCAGTATTTT,CSVAGGAVRTDTQYF,NA,TRBV29-1,TRBJ2-3
TGTGCCAGCAAGACCGGACCCATCTATGGCTACACCTTC,CASKTGPIYGYTF,NA,TRBV6-1,TRBJ1-2
TGTGCCAGTAGCCCCACCGGGACAGGGACGTGGCAGCCCCAGCATTTT,CASSPTGTGTWQPQHF,TRBD1,TRBV19,TRBJ1-5
TGCAGTGCTAAGAGTCAAGAGACCCAGTACTTC,CSAKSQETQYF,NA,TRBV20-1,TRBJ2-5
TGTGCCAGCCGAGCGGGAGGTTCCTACGAGCAGTACTTC,CASRAGGSYEQYF,TRBD2,TRBV5-4,TRBJ2-7
TGCGCCACCGGACGGTTGAACACTGAAGCTTTCTTT,CATGRLNTEAFF,NA,TRBV10-2,TRBJ1-1
TGCGCCAGCAGCTTGTACGGGGACGGACAAGAGACCCAGTACTTC,CASSLYGDGQETQYF,NA,TRBV5-1,TRBJ2-5
TGTGCCAGCAGCTTAGTAGGTACGGGTGGCTACAATGAGCAGTTCTTC,CASSLVGTGGYNEQFF,NA,TRBV7-6,TRBJ2-1
TGTGCCAGTAGTAGGACAGGGGTCTCCTACGAGCAGTACTTC,CASSRTGVSYEQYF,TRBD1,TRBV19,TRBJ2-7
TGCGCCAGCAGCTTTGGCAGGGACCAAGAGACCCAGTACTTC,CASSFGRDQETQYF,NA,TRBV5-1,TRBJ2-5
TGTGCCAGCCGGCTAGCCACAGATACGCAGTATTTT,CASRLATDTQYF,NA,TRBV28,TRBJ2-3
TGTGCCAGCAGCTTGGCGGGACAGGGAGGTAGTAACTATGGCTACACCTTC,CASSLAGQGGSNYGYTF,TRBD1,TRBV5-5,TRBJ1-2
TGTGCCAGCAGCCCTTGGGACTCTGGTGGAAACACCATATATTTT,CASSPWDSGGNTIYF,NA,TRBV9,TRBJ1-3